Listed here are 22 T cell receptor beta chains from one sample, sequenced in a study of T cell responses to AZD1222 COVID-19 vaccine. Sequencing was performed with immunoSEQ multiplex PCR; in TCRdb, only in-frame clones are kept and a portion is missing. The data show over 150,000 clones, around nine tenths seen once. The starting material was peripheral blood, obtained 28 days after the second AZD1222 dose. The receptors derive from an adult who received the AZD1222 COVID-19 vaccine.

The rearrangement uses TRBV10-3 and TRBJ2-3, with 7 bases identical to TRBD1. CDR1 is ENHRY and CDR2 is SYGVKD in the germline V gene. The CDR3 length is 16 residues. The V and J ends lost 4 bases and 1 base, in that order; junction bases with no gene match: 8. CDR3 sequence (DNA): TGTGCCATCAGTGTTAACCGGGACAGACGCACAGATACGCAGTATTTT. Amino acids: CAISVNRDRRTDTQYF.

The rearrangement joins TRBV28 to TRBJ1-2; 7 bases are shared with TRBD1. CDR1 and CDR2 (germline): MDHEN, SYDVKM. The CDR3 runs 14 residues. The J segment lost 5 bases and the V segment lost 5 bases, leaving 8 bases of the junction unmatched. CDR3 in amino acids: CASSDDRAFYGYTF. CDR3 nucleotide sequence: TGTGCCAGCAGTGACGACAGGGCCTTTTATGGCTACACCTTC.

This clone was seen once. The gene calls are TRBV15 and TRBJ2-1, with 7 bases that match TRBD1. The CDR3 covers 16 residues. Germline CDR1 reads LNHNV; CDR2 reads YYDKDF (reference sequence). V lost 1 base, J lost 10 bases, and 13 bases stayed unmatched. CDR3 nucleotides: TGTGCCACCAGCAGAGGAAGAGGGGGCGCGCTACCCGAGCAGTTCTTC. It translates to CATSRGRGGALPEQFF.

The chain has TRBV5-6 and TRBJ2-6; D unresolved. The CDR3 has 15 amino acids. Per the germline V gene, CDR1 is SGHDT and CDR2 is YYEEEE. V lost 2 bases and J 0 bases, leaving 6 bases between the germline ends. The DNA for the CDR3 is TGTGCCAGCAGCTTTCCCGGCTCTGGGGCCAACGTCCTGACTTTC. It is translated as CASSFPGSGANVLTF.

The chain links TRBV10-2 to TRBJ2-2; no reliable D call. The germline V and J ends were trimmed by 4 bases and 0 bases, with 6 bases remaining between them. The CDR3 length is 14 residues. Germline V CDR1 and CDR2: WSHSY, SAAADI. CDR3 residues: CASSGTANTGELFF. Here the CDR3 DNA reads TGCGCCAGCAGTGGGACCGCGAACACCGGGGAGCTGTTTTTT.

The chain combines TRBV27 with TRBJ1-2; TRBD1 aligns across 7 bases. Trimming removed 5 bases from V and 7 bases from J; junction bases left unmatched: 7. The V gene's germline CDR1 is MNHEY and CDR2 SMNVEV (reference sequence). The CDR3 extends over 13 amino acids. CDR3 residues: CASSVEGAGGYTF. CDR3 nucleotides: TGTGCCAGCAGTGTTGAGGGGGCGGGTGGCTACACCTTC.

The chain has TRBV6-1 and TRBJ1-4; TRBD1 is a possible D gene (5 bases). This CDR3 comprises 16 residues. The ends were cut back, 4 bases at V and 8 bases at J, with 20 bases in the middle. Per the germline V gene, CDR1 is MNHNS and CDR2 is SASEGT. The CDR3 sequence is CASSVPAGPQGEKLFF. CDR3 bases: TGTGCCAGCAGTGTCCCGGCAGGCCCCCAGGGAGAAAAACTGTTTTTT.

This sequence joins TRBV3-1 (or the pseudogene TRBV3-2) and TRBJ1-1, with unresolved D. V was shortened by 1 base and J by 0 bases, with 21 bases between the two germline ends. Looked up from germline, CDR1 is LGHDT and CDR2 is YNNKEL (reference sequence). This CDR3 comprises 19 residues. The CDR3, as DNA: TGTGCCAGCAGCCAAGGGGGATCAGGCCGGGTAAGCATGAACACTGAAGCTTTCTTT. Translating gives CASSQGGSGRVSMNTEAFF.

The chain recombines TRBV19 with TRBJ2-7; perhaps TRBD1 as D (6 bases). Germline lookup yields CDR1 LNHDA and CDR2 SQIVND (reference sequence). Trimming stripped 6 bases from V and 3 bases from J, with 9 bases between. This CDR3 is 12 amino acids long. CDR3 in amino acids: CASRDRLYEQYF. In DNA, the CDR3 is TGTGCCAGTAGGGACAGACTCTACGAGCAGTACTTC.

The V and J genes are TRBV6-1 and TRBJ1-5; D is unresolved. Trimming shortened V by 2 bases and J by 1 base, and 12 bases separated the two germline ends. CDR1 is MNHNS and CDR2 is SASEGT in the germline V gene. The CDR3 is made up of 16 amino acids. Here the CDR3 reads CASSEYGIRSNQPQHF. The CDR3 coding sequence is TGTGCCAGCAGTGAATATGGGATTCGGAGCAATCAGCCCCAGCATTTT.

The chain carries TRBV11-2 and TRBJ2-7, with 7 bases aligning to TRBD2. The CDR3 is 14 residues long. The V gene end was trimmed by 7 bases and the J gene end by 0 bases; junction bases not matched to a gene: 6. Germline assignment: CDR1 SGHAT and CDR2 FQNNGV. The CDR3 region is CASTITSDSYEQYF. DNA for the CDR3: TGTGCCAGCACCATCACTAGCGACTCCTACGAGCAGTACTTC.

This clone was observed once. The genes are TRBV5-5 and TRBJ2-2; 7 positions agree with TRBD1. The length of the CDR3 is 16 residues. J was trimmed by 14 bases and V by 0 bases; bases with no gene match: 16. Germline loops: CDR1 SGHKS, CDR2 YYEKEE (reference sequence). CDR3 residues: CASSLGQGGYGPELFF. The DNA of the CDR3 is TGTGCCAGCAGCTTGGGACAGGGTGGGTATGGGCCCGAACTGTTTTTT. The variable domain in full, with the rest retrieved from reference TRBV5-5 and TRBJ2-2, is DAGVTQSPTHLIKTRGQQVTLRCSPISGHKSVSWYQQVLGQGPQFIFQYYEKEERGRGNFPDRFSARQFPNYSSELNVNALLLGDSALYLCASSLGQGGYGPELFFGEGSRLTVL.

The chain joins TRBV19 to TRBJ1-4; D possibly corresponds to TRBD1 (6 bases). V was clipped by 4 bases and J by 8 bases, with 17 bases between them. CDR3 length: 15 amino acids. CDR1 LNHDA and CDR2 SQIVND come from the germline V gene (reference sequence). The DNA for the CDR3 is TGTGCCAGTAGTACACGCAGGGGAGAGGGAGAAAAACTGTTTTTT. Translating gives CASSTRRGEGEKLFF.

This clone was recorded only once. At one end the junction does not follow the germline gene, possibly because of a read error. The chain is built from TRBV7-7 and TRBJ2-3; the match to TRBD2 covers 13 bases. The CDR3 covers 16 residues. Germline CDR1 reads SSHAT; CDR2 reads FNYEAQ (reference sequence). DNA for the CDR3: TGTGCTAGCAGCTCCGGACTAGCGGGGGTCGCCGATACGCAGTATTTT. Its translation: CASSSGLAGVADTQYF. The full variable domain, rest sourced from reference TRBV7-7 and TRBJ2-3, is GAGVSQSPRYKVTKRGQDVTLRCDPISSHATLYWYQQALGQGPEFLTYFNYEAQPDKSGLPSDRFSAERPEGSISTLTIQRTEQRDSAMYRCASSSGLAGVADTQYFGPGTRLTVL.

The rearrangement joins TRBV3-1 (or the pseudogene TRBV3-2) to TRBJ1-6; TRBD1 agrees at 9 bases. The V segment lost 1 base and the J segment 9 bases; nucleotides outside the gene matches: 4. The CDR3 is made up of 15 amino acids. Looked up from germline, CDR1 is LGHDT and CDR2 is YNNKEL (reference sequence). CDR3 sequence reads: CASSQVGQGGSPLHF. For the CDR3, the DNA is TGTGCCAGCAGCCAAGTGGGACAGGGCGGTTCACCCCTCCACTTT.

CDR3 in DNA: TGCAGTGCTATGCCTAACACTGAAGCTTTCTTT. It encodes CSAMPNTEAFF. This sequence joins TRBV20-1 and TRBJ1-1; D is uncertain. This CDR3 comprises 11 residues. Germline CDR1 DFQATT, CDR2 SNEGSKA (reference sequence). V was pared by 4 bases and J by 2 bases, with 5 bases between.

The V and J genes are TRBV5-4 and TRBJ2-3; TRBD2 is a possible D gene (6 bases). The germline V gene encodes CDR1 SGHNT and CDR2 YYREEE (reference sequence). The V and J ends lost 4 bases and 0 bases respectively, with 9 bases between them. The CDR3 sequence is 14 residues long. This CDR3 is CASSPGTSTDTQYF. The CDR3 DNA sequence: TGTGCCAGCAGCCCCGGGACTAGCACAGATACGCAGTATTTT.

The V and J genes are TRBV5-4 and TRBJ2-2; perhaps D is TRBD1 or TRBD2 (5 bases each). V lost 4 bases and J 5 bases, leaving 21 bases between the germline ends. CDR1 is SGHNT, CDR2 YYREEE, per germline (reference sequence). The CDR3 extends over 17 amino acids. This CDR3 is CASSEGLQGAVTGELFF. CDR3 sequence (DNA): TGTGCCAGCAGCGAGGGCCTTCAAGGGGCCGTAACCGGGGAGCTGTTTTTT.

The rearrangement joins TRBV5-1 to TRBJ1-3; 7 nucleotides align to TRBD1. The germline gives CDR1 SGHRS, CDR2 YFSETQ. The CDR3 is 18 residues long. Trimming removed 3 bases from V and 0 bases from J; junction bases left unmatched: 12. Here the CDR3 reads CASSWGFTGDSSGNTIYF. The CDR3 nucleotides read TGCGCCAGCAGCTGGGGGTTCACAGGGGACAGCTCTGGAAACACCATATATTTT.

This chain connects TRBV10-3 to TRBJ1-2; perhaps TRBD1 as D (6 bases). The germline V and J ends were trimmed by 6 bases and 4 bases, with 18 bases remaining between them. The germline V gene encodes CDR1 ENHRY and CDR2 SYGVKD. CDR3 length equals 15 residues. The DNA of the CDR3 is TGTGCCATCAGACTTCAGGAGGGACACTCCTATGGCTACACCTTC. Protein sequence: CAIRLQEGHSYGYTF.

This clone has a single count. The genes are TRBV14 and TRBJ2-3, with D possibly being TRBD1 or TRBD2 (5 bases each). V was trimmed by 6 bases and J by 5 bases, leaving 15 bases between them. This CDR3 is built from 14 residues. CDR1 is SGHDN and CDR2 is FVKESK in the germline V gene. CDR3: CASRPGTSVDTQYF. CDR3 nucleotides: TGTGCCAGCAGGCCCGGGACCAGTGTAGATACGCAGTATTTT.

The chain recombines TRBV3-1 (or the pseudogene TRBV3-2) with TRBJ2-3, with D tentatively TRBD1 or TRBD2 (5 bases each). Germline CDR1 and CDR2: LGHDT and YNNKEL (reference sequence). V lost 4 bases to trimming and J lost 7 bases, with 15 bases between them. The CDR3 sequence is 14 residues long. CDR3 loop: CASSPRGVGHTQYF. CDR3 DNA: TGTGCCAGCAGCCCAAGAGGGGTCGGGCATACGCAGTATTTT.